This entry is about one T cell receptor (beta chain). Antigen unknown. This CDR3 has 13 residues. Trimming shortened V by 10 bases and J by 6 bases, and 18 bases separated the two germline ends. The germline V gene encodes CDR1 MNHEY and CDR2 SVGAGI. The data originate from a study of T cell responses to AZD1222 COVID-19 vaccine. Study findings and constraints: Vaccine-related CD4 TCRs covered spike, predominating at 160-218 and 743-854. Spike-specific TCR repertoires showed rising breadth and depth after two AZD1222 doses. Without day 14 samples, only post-peak T cell repertoires were studied.

The repertoire was sequenced with immunoSEQ multiplex PCR; TCRdb's copy has only in-frame clones and lacks some. The table has 75,000 to 100,000 clones, nearly 90% seen once. The chain couples TRBV6-5 to TRBJ1-2; unclear D gene. The input for sequencing was peripheral blood, taken on day 0 of AZD1222 vaccination. The sequence came from an adult in good health. The CDR3 bases are TGTGCCACACCGGGCACCGGCCCTGATGGCTACACCTTC. Residues: CATPGTGPDGYTF.